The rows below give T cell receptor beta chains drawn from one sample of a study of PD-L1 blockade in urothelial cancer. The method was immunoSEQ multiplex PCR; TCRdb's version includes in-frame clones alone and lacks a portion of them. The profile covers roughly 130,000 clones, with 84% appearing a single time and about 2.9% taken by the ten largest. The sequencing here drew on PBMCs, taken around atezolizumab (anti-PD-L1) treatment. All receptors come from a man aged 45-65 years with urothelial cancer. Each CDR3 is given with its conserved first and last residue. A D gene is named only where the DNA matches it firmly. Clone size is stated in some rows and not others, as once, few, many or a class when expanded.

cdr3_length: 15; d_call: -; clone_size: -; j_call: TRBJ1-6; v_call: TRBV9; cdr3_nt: TGTGCCAGCAGCGTTGGACAGTACGGTTATTCACCCCTCCACTTT; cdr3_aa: CASSVGQYGYSPLHF
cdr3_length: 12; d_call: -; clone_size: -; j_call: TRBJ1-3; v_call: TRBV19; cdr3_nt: TGTGCCAGTGGAGTCTCTGGAAACACCATATATTTT; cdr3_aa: CASGVSGNTIYF
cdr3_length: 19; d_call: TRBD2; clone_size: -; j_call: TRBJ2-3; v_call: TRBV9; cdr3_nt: TGTGCCAGCAGCAAGGGACTAGCGGGACTACAGGGAGGCACAGATACGCAGTATTTT; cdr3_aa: CASSKGLAGLQGGTDTQYF
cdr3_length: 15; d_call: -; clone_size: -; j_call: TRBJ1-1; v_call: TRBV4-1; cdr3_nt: TGCGCCAGCAGCCAAGACTGGCGGGGCGACACTGAAGCTTTCTTT; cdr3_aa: CASSQDWRGDTEAFF
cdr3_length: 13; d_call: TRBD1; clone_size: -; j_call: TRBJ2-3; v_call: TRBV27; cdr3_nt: TGTGCCAGCACGTCGAAAGGGGGCCTCGCGCAGTATTTT; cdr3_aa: CASTSKGGLAQYF
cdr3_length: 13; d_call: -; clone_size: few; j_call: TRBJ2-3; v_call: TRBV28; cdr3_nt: TGTGCCAGCATGGGGCAGCCCACAGATACGCAGTATTTT; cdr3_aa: CASMGQPTDTQYF
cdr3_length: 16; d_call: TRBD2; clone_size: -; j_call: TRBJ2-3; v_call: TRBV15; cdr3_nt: TGTGCCACCAGCAGCCCCCTTAGCGGGAACACAGATACGCAGTATTTT; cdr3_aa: CATSSPLSGNTDTQYF
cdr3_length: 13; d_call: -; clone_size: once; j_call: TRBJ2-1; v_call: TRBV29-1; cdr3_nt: TGCAGCGTTGTCCGGGACAGCGGGAATGAGCAGTTCTTC; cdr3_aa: CSVVRDSGNEQFF
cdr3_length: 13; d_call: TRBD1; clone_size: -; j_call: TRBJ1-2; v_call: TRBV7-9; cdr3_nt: TGTGCCAGCAGCTTACGACAGGGTGGCGGCTACACCTTC; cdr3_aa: CASSLRQGGGYTF
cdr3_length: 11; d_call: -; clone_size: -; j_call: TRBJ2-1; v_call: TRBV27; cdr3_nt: TGTGCCAGCGCACTAAGCAATGAGCAGTTCTTC; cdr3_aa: CASALSNEQFF
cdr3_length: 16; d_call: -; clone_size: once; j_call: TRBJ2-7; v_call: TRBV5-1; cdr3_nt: TGCGCCAGCAGCCCGGATGGAGGGACAGCCATCTACGAGCAGTACTTC; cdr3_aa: CASSPDGGTAIYEQYF
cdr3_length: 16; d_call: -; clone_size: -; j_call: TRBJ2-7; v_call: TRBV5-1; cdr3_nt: TGCGCCAGCAGCTTGGGGGTGGCGGCAGGGTCCCGCGAGCAGTACTTC; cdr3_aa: CASSLGVAAGSREQYF
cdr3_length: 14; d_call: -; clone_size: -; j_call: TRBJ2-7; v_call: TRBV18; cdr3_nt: TGTGCCAGCTCACCGGGGCAGGGGTTACACGAGCAGTACTTC; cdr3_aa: CASSPGQGLHEQYF
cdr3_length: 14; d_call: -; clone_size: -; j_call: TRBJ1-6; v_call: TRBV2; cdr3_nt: TGTGCCAGCAGTGAGACAGGCCGTAATTCACCCCTCCACTTT; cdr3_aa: CASSETGRNSPLHF
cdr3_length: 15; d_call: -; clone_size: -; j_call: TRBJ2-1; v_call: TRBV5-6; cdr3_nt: TGTGCCAGCAGCCGACGGGGAATACGAAACAATGAGCAGTTCTTC; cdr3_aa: CASSRRGIRNNEQFF
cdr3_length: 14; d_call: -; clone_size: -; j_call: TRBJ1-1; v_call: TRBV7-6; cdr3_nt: TGTGCCAGCAGCTTGACAGAGGGGGACACTGAAGCTTTCTTT; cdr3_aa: CASSLTEGDTEAFF
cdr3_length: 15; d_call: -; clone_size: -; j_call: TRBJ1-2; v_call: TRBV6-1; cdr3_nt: TGTGCCAGCAGGACCCTTCGAGGCGCTAACTATGGCTACACCTTC; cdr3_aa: CASRTLRGANYGYTF
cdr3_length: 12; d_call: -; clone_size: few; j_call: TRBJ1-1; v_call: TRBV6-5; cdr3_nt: TGTGCCAGCAGCTCCACTAACACTGAAGCTTTCTTT; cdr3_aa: CASSSTNTEAFF
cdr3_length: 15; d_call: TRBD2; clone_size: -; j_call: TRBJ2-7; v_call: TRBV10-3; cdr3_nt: TGTGCCATCAGTGGGCTAGCGGGAGGGCCGGGTGAGCAGTACTTC; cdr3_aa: CAISGLAGGPGEQYF
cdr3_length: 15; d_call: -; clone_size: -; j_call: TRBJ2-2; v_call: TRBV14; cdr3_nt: TGTGCCAGCAGCCAAGTGTTGCTAAACACCGGGGAGCTGTTTTTT; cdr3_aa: CASSQVLLNTGELFF
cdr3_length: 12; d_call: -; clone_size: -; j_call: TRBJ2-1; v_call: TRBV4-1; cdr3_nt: TGCGCCAGCAGCCAACTAGACGATGAGCAGTTCTTC; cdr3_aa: CASSQLDDEQFF
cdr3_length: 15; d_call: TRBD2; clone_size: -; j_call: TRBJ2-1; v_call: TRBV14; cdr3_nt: TGTGCCAGCAGCCAACAGCGGGGGGCCTACAATGAGCAGTTCTTC; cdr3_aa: CASSQQRGAYNEQFF
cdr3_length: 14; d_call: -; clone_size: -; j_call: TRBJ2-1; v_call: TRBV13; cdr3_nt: TGTGCCAGCAGCTCCCGATGGAGTTTCGATGAGCAGTTCTTC; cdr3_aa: CASSSRWSFDEQFF
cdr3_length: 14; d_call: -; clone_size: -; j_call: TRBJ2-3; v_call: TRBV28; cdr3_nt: TGTGCCAGCAGTGACTGGCGAACCACAGATACGCAGTATTTT; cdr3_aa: CASSDWRTTDTQYF
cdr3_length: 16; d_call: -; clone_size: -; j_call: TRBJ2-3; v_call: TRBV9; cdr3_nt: TGTGCCAGCAGCGTAGGGATGAGCGGAGGAGGAGATACGCAGTATTTT; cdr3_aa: CASSVGMSGGGDTQYF
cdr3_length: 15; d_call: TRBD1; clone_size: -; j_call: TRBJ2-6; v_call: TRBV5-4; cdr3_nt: TGTGCCAGCAGCCCAGGGGGCGGTGGGGCCAACGTCCTGACTTTC; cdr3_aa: CASSPGGGGANVLTF
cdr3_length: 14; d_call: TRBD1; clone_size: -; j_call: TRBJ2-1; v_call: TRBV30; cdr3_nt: TGTGCCTGGAGTTCGACTATTCCGACAGGGGAGCAGTTCTTC; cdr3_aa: CAWSSTIPTGEQFF
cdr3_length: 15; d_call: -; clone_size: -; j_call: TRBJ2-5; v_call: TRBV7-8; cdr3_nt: TGTGCCAGCAGCTCGTTGACAGTTGGGCAAGAGACCCAGTACTTC; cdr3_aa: CASSSLTVGQETQYF
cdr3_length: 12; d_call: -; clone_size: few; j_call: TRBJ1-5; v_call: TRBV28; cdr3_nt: TGTGCCAGCAGGAGGAGCAATCAGCCCCAGCATTTT; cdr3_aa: CASRRSNQPQHF
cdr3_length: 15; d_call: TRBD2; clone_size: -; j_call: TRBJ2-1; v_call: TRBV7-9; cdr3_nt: TGTGCCAGCAGCTCTACCGGGAGGGCCCCTACTGAGCAGTTCTTC; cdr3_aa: CASSSTGRAPTEQFF
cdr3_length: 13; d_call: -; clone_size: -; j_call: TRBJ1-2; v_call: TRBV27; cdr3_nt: TGTGCCAGCAGCTTCACAGGGAACTATGGCTACACCTTC; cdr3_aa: CASSFTGNYGYTF
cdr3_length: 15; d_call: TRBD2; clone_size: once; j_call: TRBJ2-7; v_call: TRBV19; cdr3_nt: TGTGCCAGTAGTATAGAGGCTAGCGGGAACTACGAGCAGTACTTC; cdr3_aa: CASSIEASGNYEQYF
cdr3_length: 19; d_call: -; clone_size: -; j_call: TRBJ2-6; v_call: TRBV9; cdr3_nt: TGTGCCAGCAGCGTAGGTGGCGGGGAGGTTGGTTCTGGGGCCAACGTCCTGACTTTC; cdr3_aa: CASSVGGGEVGSGANVLTF
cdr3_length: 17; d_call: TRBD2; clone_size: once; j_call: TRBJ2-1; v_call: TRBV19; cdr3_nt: TGTGCCAGTAGTATCGGGGCAGGGCTAGCGGGAGTCAATGAGCAGTTCTTC; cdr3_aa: CASSIGAGLAGVNEQFF
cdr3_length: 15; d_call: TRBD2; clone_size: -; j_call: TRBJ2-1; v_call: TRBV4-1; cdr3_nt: TGCGCCAGCAGCCTACTAGCGGGAGGAGGAAATGAGCAGTTCTTC; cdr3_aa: CASSLLAGGGNEQFF
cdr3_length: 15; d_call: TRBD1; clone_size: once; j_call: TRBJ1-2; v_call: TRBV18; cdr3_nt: TGTGCCAGCTCACCTGCCGGGACAGGGAACTATGGCTACACCTTC; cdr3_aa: CASSPAGTGNYGYTF
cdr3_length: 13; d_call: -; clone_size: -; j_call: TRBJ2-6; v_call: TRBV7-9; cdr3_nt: TGTGCCAGCTTTCCTTCTGGGGCCAACGTCCTGACTTTC; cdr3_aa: CASFPSGANVLTF
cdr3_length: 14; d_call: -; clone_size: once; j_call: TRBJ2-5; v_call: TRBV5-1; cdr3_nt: TGCGCCAGCAGCTTGGCCCTGTACCAAGAGACCCAGTACTTC; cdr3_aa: CASSLALYQETQYF
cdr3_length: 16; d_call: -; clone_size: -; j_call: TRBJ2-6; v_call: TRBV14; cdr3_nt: TGTGCCAGCAGCCAAGGATCCTACTCTGGGGCCAACGTCCTGACTTTC; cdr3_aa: CASSQGSYSGANVLTF
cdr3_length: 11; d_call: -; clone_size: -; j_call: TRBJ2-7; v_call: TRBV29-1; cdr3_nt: TGCAGCGCTGCTAGGGGCAGAGAGCAGTACTTC; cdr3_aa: CSAARGREQYF
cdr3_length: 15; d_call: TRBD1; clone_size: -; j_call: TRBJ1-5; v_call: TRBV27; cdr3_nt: TGTGCCAGCAGTTTAGCAGGGGGCTCGAATCAGCCCCAGCATTTT; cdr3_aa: CASSLAGGSNQPQHF
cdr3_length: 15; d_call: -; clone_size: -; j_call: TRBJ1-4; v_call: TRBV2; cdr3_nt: TGTGCCAGCAGTATACAGGGACAAGCTTCCGAAAAACTGTTTTTT; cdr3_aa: CASSIQGQASEKLFF
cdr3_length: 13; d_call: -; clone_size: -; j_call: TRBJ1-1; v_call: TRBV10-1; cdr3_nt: TGCGCCAGCAAGTTGGGGGCGAACACTGAAGCTTTCTTT; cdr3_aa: CASKLGANTEAFF
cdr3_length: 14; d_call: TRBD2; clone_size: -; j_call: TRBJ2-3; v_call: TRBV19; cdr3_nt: TGTGCCACTCTGCCGGGGGGAAGCACAGATACGCAGTATTTT; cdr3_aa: CATLPGGSTDTQYF
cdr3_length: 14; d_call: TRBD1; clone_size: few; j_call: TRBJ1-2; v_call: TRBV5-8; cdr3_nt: TGTGCCAGCAGCCCGCCCGGGACAGCCTATGGCTACACCTTC; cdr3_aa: CASSPPGTAYGYTF
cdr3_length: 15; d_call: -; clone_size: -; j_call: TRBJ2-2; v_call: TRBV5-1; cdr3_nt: TGCGCCAGCAGCTTGATTACAAGTTGGTCCGGGGAGCTGTTTTTT; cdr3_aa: CASSLITSWSGELFF